This is a list of T cell receptor beta chains from one sample in a study of blood T cell repertoires in COVID-19. This table comes from immunoSEQ multiplex PCR, and its TCRdb copy is limited to in-frame clones, with some not included. Of about 83,000 clones in the sample, roughly 90% were seen once. The material sequenced was peripheral blood. The receptors originated from an elderly woman with active or convalescent COVID-19. Both conserved end residues are part of each CDR3. The order of the fields is V gene, J gene, D gene, clone size, CDR3 protein, CDR3 DNA. The D gene is left open where the match is weak. The listing skips clone size in some rows; elsewhere it reads once, few, many or a size class.

V: TRBV30; J: TRBJ1-6; D: NA; size: NA; CDR3: CAWSAQYLLHF; DNA: TGTGCCTGGAGTGCCCAGTACCTCCTCCACTTT
V: TRBV5-1; J: TRBJ1-1; D: NA; size: NA; CDR3: CASSPIGGRNTEAFF; DNA: TGCGCCAGCAGCCCCATCGGGGGGCGGAACACTGAAGCTTTCTTT
V: TRBV25-1; J: TRBJ1-1; D: NA; size: NA; CDR3: CASIGGKSTEAFF; DNA: TGTGCCAGCATAGGAGGGAAGAGCACTGAAGCTTTCTTT
V: TRBV6-1; J: TRBJ2-1; D: TRBD2; size: NA; CDR3: CASSVLAGGRYNEQFF; DNA: TGTGCCAGCAGTGTCTTAGCGGGGGGGCGGTACAATGAGCAGTTCTTC
V: TRBV7-2; J: TRBJ2-7; D: TRBD1; size: NA; CDR3: CASSLGGQGRHEQYF; DNA: TGTGCCAGCAGCTTAGGGGGACAGGGGCGCCACGAGCAGTACTTC
V: TRBV19; J: TRBJ1-2; D: TRBD1; size: NA; CDR3: CASSSLTGENYGYTF; DNA: TGTGCCAGTAGTTCCCTGACAGGGGAAAACTATGGCTACACCTTC
V: TRBV7-3; J: TRBJ2-5; D: TRBD2; size: NA; CDR3: CASTQPGLAGIKETQYF; DNA: TGTGCCAGCACCCAACCGGGCCTAGCGGGGATAAAAGAGACCCAGTACTTC
V: TRBV7-2; J: TRBJ1-2; D: TRBD1; size: NA; CDR3: CASSSWDSQNYGYTF; DNA: TGTGCCAGCAGCAGCTGGGACAGTCAAAACTATGGCTACACCTTC
V: TRBV7-3; J: TRBJ2-3; D: NA; size: NA; CDR3: CASSLYTGGVDTQYF; DNA: TGTGCCAGCAGCTTATATACAGGGGGGGTAGATACGCAGTATTTT
V: TRBV9; J: TRBJ2-2; D: NA; size: NA; CDR3: CASSVAGDLNTGELFF; DNA: TGTGCCAGCAGCGTAGCGGGGGACCTTAACACCGGGGAGCTGTTTTTT
V: TRBV15; J: TRBJ1-4; D: TRBD1; size: once; CDR3: CATSTPDRGPANEKLFF; DNA: TGTGCCACCAGCACCCCGGACAGGGGGCCTGCTAATGAAAAACTGTTTTTT
V: TRBV5-1; J: TRBJ2-7; D: TRBD1; size: NA; CDR3: CASSYGTGVEQYF; DNA: TGCGCCAGCAGCTACGGGACAGGGGTTGAGCAGTACTTC
V: TRBV24-1; J: TRBJ2-2; D: NA; size: NA; CDR3: CATSDPGGTGELFF; DNA: TGTGCCACCAGTGATCCTGGCGGCACCGGGGAGCTGTTTTTT
V: TRBV28; J: TRBJ1-5; D: TRBD1; size: NA; CDR3: CASSALGGAGQPQHF; DNA: TGTGCCAGCAGTGCTTTAGGGGGCGCGGGTCAGCCCCAGCATTTT
V: TRBV9; J: TRBJ2-3; D: NA; size: NA; CDR3: CASSAGGHSTDTQYF; DNA: TGTGCCAGCAGCGCCGGGGGGCACAGCACAGATACGCAGTATTTT
V: TRBV24-1; J: TRBJ2-1; D: NA; size: NA; CDR3: CATSAVQVAYNEQFF; DNA: TGTGCCACCAGTGCCGTGCAGGTAGCCTACAATGAGCAGTTCTTC
V: TRBV3-1/TRBV3-2; J: TRBJ2-7; D: NA; size: NA; CDR3: CASSQDGAISYEQYF; DNA: TGTGCCAGCAGCCAAGATGGAGCGATATCCTACGAGCAGTACTTC
V: TRBV21-1; J: TRBJ1-6; D: NA; size: NA; CDR3: CASSVGQGRSDSPLHF; DNA: TGTGCCAGCAGCGTCGGACAGGGCCGGTCGGATTCACCCCTCCACTTT
V: TRBV7-9; J: TRBJ1-2; D: TRBD1; size: NA; CDR3: CASSSLGGQGNGYTF; DNA: TGTGCCAGCAGCTCCCTGGGGGGACAGGGGAATGGCTACACCTTC
V: TRBV6-5; J: TRBJ2-7; D: NA; size: once; CDR3: CASSYSRGYEQYF; DNA: TGTGCCAGCAGTTACTCTAGGGGCTACGAGCAGTACTTC
V: TRBV6-5; J: TRBJ1-5; D: TRBD1; size: NA; CDR3: CASRSDRGSNQPQHF; DNA: TGTGCCAGCAGGAGCGACAGGGGAAGCAATCAGCCCCAGCATTTT
V: TRBV18; J: TRBJ1-5; D: NA; size: NA; CDR3: CASSPDRSQPQHF; DNA: TGTGCCAGCTCACCAGATAGAAGTCAGCCCCAGCATTTT
V: TRBV28; J: TRBJ2-5; D: TRBD2; size: NA; CDR3: CASRLAGGNSETQYF; DNA: TGTGCCAGTAGACTAGCGGGGGGGAATTCAGAGACCCAGTACTTC
V: TRBV5-4; J: TRBJ2-7; D: TRBD2; size: NA; CDR3: CASSRVLAGGPRSYEQYF; DNA: TGTGCCAGCAGCCGCGTCTTAGCGGGGGGGCCGAGGTCCTACGAGCAGTACTTC
V: TRBV7-6; J: TRBJ1-6; D: NA; size: NA; CDR3: CASSTQWGLSSPLHF; DNA: TGTGCCAGCAGCACGCAGTGGGGCCTTTCTTCACCCCTCCACTTT
V: TRBV6-6; J: TRBJ1-2; D: NA; size: NA; CDR3: CASSPGYRASYGYTF; DNA: TGTGCCAGCAGTCCTGGCTACAGGGCTAGCTATGGCTACACCTTC
V: TRBV7-9; J: TRBJ1-2; D: TRBD1; size: NA; CDR3: CASSLGAGQGNYGYTF; DNA: TGTGCCAGCAGCTTAGGAGCGGGACAGGGGAACTATGGCTACACCTTC
V: TRBV4-1; J: TRBJ2-7; D: TRBD2; size: once; CDR3: CASSQELAWEQYF; DNA: TGCGCCAGCAGCCAAGAACTAGCGTGGGAGCAGTACTTC
V: TRBV4-2; J: TRBJ2-2; D: TRBD1; size: few; CDR3: CASSPQGTGELFF; DNA: TGTGCCAGCAGCCCACAGGGGACCGGGGAGCTGTTTTTT
V: TRBV24-1; J: TRBJ2-7; D: TRBD1; size: few; CDR3: CATSDPRQGSYEQYF; DNA: TGTGCCACCAGTGACCCTCGACAGGGCTCCTACGAGCAGTACTTC
V: TRBV5-6; J: TRBJ2-5; D: NA; size: NA; CDR3: CASNPQLRVETQYF; DNA: TGTGCCAGCAATCCACAATTGCGGGTAGAGACCCAGTACTTC
V: TRBV2; J: TRBJ1-2; D: NA; size: NA; CDR3: CASRAERDGYTF; DNA: TGTGCCAGCAGGGCGGAGAGGGATGGCTACACCTTC
V: TRBV6-5; J: TRBJ1-2; D: NA; size: NA; CDR3: CASSYSRTGLGYTF; DNA: TGTGCCAGCAGTTACTCGAGAACAGGGCTTGGCTACACCTTC
V: TRBV7-2; J: TRBJ2-7; D: TRBD1; size: NA; CDR3: CASSLGQGAYYEQYF; DNA: TGTGCCAGCAGCTTAGGGCAGGGGGCTTACTACGAGCAGTACTTC
V: TRBV5-6; J: TRBJ2-3; D: TRBD1; size: NA; CDR3: CASIHRGDTDTQYF; DNA: TGTGCCAGCATTCACAGGGGGGACACAGATACGCAGTATTTT
V: TRBV11-2; J: TRBJ2-7; D: NA; size: once; CDR3: CASSSGLSSPYEQYF; DNA: TGTGCCAGCAGCTCCGGACTATCCTCCCCCTACGAGCAGTACTTC
V: TRBV6-5; J: TRBJ2-7; D: TRBD1; size: once; CDR3: CASREDRGPSYEQYF; DNA: TGTGCCAGCAGAGAGGACAGGGGTCCTTCCTACGAGCAGTACTTC
V: TRBV27; J: TRBJ2-1; D: NA; size: NA; CDR3: CASSTPWGGASGEQFF; DNA: TGTGCCAGCAGCACCCCTTGGGGGGGGGCCTCCGGTGAGCAGTTCTTC
V: TRBV5-5; J: TRBJ1-2; D: NA; size: NA; CDR3: CASSRGGDPNYGYTF; DNA: TGTGCCAGCAGCCGCGGAGGGGACCCTAACTATGGCTACACCTTC
V: TRBV5-4; J: TRBJ2-4; D: TRBD1; size: NA; CDR3: CASSFGTGNIQYF; DNA: TGTGCCAGCAGCTTCGGGACAGGAAACATTCAGTACTTC
V: TRBV10-3; J: TRBJ1-3; D: NA; size: few; CDR3: CAIQDRRSGNTIYF; DNA: TGTGCCATCCAAGACAGGCGCTCTGGAAACACCATATATTTT
V: TRBV7-9; J: TRBJ2-1; D: NA; size: NA; CDR3: CASSYPYRVHNEQFF; DNA: TGTGCCAGCAGCTACCCTTACAGGGTCCACAATGAGCAGTTCTTC
V: TRBV7-9; J: TRBJ1-2; D: TRBD1; size: NA; CDR3: CASSYGQGTNNYGYTF; DNA: TGTGCCAGCAGCTACGGACAGGGAACAAATAACTATGGCTACACCTTC
V: TRBV27; J: TRBJ1-1; D: NA; size: NA; CDR3: CASSLWGGNTEAFF; DNA: TGTGCCAGCAGTTTATGGGGCGGGAACACTGAAGCTTTCTTT
V: TRBV7-2; J: TRBJ2-5; D: NA; size: once; CDR3: CASSLSLTSQETQYF; DNA: TGTGCCAGCAGCTTATCCTTGACTAGCCAAGAGACCCAGTACTTC
V: TRBV7-9; J: TRBJ2-7; D: TRBD2; size: NA; CDR3: CASSLGLAESEQYF; DNA: TGTGCCAGCAGCTTAGGTCTAGCGGAGAGCGAGCAGTACTTC
V: TRBV14; J: TRBJ1-1; D: TRBD1; size: NA; CDR3: CASSQVLTGGDTEAFF; DNA: TGTGCCAGCAGCCAAGTTTTAACAGGGGGAGACACTGAAGCTTTCTTT
V: TRBV7-9; J: TRBJ1-4; D: NA; size: few; CDR3: CASRRGVGEKLFF; DNA: TGTGCCAGCAGAAGGGGTGTTGGTGAAAAACTGTTTTTT
V: TRBV6-2/TRBV6-3; J: TRBJ1-6; D: TRBD1; size: NA; CDR3: CASSPGQGNSPLHF; DNA: TGTGCCAGCAGTCCGGGACAGGGTAATTCACCCCTCCACTTT
V: TRBV5-4; J: TRBJ2-7; D: NA; size: NA; CDR3: CASSFNLRGYEQYF; DNA: TGTGCCAGCAGCTTCAATCTTCGGGGGTACGAGCAGTACTTC
V: TRBV27; J: TRBJ2-7; D: NA; size: NA; CDR3: CASSPSVAYEQYF; DNA: TGTGCCAGCAGTCCATCGGTTGCCTACGAGCAGTACTTC
V: TRBV20-1; J: TRBJ1-1; D: NA; size: NA; CDR3: CSARPDTEAFF; DNA: TGCAGTGCTAGACCCGACACTGAAGCTTTCTTT
V: TRBV7-9; J: TRBJ2-5; D: NA; size: few; CDR3: CASSSPKGAWETQYF; DNA: TGTGCCAGCAGCTCCCCGAAAGGGGCTTGGGAGACCCAGTACTTC